This T cell receptor (beta chain) appears in the sequencing data of a study of T cells in Graves' hyperthyroidism and ophthalmopathy. Study-level findings and limits: The model made its ophthalmopathy prediction, and onset followed a median about 5.9 months later.

For ophthalmopathy patients, the Clinical Activity Score was at least 3 and the NOSPECS grade at least 4; duration was under 3 months. This clonotype has ten or more counts. Its antigen is undetermined. Germline V gene sequence: CDR1 MDHEN, CDR2 SYDVKM. This CDR3 has 16 amino acids. V lost 4 bases and J lost 3, with 16 bases in between. Using RNA transcripts as the source, TCR beta CDR3 regions were amplified. HTBI primers were the set used in a first-round RT-PCR of the TCR CDR3. TCRdb processed the multiplex PCR reads anew with MiXCR; each CDR3 protein has one entry. Of 500,000 to 550,000 distinct CDR3 sequences in the sample, 20% were seen once.

The receptor's source is a man aged 40-50 years with Graves' ophthalmopathy. The sample was blood. This chain connects TRBV28 to TRBJ1-5; TRBD1 is a possible D gene (6 bases). The CDR3 nucleotides are TGTGCCAGCAGTTACACCCGCGGGACACTCAATCAGCCCCAGCATTTT. Amino acids: CASSYTRGTLNQPQHF.